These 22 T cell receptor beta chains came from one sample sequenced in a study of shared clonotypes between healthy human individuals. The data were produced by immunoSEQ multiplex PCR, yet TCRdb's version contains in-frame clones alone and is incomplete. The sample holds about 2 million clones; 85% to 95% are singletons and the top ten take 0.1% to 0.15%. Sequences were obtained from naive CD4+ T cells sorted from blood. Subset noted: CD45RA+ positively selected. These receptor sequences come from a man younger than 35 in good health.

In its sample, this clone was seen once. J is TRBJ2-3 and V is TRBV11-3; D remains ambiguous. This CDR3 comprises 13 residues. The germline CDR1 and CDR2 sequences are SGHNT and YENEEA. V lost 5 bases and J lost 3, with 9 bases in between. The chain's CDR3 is CASSPFGTDTQYF. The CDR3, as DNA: TGTGCCAGCAGCCCTTTTGGAACAGATACGCAGTATTTT.

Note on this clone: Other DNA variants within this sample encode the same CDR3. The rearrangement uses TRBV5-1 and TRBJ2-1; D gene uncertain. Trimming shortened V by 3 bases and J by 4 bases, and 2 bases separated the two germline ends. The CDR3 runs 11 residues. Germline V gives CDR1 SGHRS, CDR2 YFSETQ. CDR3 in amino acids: CASSSYNEQFF. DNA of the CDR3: TGCGCCAGCAGCTCATACAATGAGCAGTTCTTC. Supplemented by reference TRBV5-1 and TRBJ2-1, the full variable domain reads KAGVTQTPRYLIKTRGQQVTLSCSPISGHRSVSWYQQTPGQGLQFLFEYFSETQRNKGNFPGRFSGRQFSNSRSEMNVSTLELGDSALYLCASSSYNEQFFGPGTRLTVL.

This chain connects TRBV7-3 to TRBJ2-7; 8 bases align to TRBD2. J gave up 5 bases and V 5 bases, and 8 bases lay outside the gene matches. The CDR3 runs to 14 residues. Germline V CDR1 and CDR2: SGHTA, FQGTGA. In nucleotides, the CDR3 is TGTGCCAGCAGCCAAGGACTAGCTAGCGACGAGCAGTACTTC. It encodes CASSQGLASDEQYF.

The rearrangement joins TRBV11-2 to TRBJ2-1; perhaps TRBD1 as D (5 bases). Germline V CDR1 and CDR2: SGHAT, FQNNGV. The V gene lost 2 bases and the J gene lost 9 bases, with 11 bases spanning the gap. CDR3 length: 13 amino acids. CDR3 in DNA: TGTGCCAGCAGCTTATTGGACATTCGTGAGCAGTTCTTC. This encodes CASSLLDIREQFF.

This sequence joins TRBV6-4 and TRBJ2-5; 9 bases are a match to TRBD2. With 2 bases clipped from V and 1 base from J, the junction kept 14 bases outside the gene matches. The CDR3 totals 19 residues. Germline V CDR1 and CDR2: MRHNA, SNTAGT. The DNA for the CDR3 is TGTGCCAGCAGTGACCCGACTAGCGGAAGTGGATATCTCCAAGAGACCCAGTACTTC. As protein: CASSDPTSGSGYLQETQYF.

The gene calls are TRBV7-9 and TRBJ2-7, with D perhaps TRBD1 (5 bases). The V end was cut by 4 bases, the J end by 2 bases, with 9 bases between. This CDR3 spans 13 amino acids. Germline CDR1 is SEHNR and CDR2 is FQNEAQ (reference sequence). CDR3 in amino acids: CASSSAGTYEQYF. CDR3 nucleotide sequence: TGTGCCAGCAGCTCTGCAGGGACCTACGAGCAGTACTTC.

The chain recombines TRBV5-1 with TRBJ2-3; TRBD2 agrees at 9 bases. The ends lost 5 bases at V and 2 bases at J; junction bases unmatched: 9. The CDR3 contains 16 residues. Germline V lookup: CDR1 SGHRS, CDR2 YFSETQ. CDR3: CASRAGTSSFTDTQYF. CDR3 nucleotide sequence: TGCGCCAGCAGGGCCGGGACTAGCTCTTTCACAGATACGCAGTATTTT.

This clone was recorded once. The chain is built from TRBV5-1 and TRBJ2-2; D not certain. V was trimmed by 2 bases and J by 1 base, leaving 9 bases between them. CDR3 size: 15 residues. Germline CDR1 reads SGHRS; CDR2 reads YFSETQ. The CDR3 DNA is TGCGCCAGCAGCTTCCCAGAGAAGAACACCGGGGAGCTGTTTTTT. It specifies CASSFPEKNTGELFF.

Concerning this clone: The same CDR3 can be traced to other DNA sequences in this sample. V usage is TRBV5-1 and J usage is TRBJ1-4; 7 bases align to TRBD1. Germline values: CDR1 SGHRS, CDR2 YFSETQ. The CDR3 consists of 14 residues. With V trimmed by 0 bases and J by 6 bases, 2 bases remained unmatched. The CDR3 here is CASSLGQGDEKLFF. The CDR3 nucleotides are TGCGCCAGCAGCTTGGGACAGGGAGATGAAAAACTGTTTTTT.

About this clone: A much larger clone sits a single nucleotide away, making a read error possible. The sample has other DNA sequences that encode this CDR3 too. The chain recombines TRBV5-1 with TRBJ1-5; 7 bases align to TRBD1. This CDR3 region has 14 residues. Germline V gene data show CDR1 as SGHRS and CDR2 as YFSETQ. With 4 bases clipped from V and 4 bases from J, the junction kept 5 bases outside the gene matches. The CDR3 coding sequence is TGCGCCAGCAGCCCGGGACAGTCGAATCAGCCCCAGCATTTT. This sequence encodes CASSPGQSNQPQHF.

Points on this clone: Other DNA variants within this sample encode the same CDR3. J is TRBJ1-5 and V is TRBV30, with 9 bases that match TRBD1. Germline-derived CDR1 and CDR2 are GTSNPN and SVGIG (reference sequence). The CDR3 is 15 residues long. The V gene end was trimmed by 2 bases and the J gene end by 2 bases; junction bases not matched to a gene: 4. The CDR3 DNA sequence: TGTGCCTGGAGTAGCGGACAGGGGCGCAATCAGCCCCAGCATTTT. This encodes CAWSSGQGRNQPQHF.

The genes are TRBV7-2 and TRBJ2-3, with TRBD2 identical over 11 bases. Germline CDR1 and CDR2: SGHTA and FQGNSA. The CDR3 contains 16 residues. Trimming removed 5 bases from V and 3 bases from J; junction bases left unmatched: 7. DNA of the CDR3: TGTGCCAGCAGCCCTACTAGCGGGGGTAGTACAGATACGCAGTATTTT. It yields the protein CASSPTSGGSTDTQYF.

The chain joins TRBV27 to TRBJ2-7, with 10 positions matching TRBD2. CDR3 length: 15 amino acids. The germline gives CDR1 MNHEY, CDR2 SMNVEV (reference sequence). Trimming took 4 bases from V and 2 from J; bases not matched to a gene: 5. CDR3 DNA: TGTGCCAGCAGTTCAGGACTAGCGGTAACCTACGAGCAGTACTTC. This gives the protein CASSSGLAVTYEQYF.

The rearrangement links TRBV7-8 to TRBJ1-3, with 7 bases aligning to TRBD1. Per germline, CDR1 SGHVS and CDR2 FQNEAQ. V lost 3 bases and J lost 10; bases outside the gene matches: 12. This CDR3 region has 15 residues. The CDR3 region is CASSFPDRVESTIYF. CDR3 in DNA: TGTGCCAGCAGCTTTCCCGACAGGGTGGAAAGTACCATATATTTT.

The CDR3 loop is CASKGGDGYGYTF. In DNA, the CDR3 is TGTGCCAGCAAGGGAGGGGATGGCTATGGCTACACCTTC. V is TRBV28 and J is TRBJ1-2; weak D call: TRBD1 (5 bases). This CDR3 has 13 amino acids. Germline-derived CDR1 and CDR2 are MDHEN and SYDVKM. The germline V and J ends were trimmed by 7 bases and 4 bases, with 13 bases remaining between them.

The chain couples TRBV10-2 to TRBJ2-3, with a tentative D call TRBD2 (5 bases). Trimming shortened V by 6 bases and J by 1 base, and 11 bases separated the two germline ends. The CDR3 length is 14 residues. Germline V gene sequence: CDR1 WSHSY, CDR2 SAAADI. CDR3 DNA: TGCGCCAGCAGCCCTAGCAGCCGCACAGATACGCAGTATTTT. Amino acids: CASSPSSRTDTQYF.

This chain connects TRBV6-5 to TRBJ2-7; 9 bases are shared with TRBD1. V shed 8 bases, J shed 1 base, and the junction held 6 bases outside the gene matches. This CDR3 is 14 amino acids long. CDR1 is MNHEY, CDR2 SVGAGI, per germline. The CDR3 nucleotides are TGTGCCAGCTATGGGACAGGGTCGTCCTACGAGCAGTACTTC. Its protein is CASYGTGSSYEQYF.

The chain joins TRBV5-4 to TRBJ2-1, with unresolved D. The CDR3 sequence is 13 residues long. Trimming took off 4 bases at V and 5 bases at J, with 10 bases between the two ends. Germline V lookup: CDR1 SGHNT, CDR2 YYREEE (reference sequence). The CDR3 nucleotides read TGTGCCAGCAGCCCCGACTCGCACAATGAGCAGTTCTTC. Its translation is CASSPDSHNEQFF.

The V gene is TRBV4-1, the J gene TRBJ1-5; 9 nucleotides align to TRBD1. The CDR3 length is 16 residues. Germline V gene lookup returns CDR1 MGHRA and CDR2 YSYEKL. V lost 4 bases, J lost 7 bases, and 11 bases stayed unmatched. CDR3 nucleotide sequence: TGCGCCAGCAGCCGAGCCGGGACAGGGACGAGGCAGCCCCAGCATTTT. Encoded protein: CASSRAGTGTRQPQHF.

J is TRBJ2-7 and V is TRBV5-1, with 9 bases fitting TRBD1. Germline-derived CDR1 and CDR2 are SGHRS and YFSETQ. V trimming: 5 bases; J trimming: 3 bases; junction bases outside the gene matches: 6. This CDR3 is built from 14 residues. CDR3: CASRTPGQGYEQYF. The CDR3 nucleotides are TGCGCCAGCAGGACTCCGGGACAGGGCTACGAGCAGTACTTC.

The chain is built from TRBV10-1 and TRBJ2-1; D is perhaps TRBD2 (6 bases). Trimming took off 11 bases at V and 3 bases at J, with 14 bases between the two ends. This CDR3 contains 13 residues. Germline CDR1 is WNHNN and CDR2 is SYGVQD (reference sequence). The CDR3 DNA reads TGCGCCTCCTCGGGACTTCGCTACAATGAGCAGTTCTTC. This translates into CASSGLRYNEQFF.

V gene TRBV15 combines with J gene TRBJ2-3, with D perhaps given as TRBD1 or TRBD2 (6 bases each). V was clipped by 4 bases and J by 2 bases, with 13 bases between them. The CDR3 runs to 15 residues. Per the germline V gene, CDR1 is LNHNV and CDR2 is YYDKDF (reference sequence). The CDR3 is CATSTRRGPTDTQYF. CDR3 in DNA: TGTGCCACCAGCACCCGACGGGGGCCCACAGATACGCAGTATTTT. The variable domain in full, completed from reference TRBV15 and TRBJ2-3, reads DAMVIQNPRYQVTQFGKPVTLSCSQTLNHNVMYWYQQKSSQAPKLLFHYYDKDFNNEADTPDNFQSRRPNTSFCFLDIRSPGLGDTAMYLCATSTRRGPTDTQYFGPGTRLTVL.